This entry lists 11 T cell receptor beta chains sequenced from one sample in a study of circulating and synovial CD4+ cells in juvenile arthritis. The data were produced by immunoSEQ multiplex PCR, yet TCRdb's version contains in-frame clones alone and is incomplete. The repertoire holds 30,000 to 40,000 clones, 90% to 95% seen once, with about 0.66% in the top ten. Sample: CD4+ T cells from blood. These receptor sequences come from a human donor with juvenile idiopathic arthritis.

The chain links TRBV18 to TRBJ2-1, with D perhaps TRBD2 (6 bases). The V gene's germline CDR1 is KGHSH and CDR2 LQKENI. V lost 3 bases to trimming and J lost 8 bases, with 14 bases between them. This CDR3 contains 14 residues. CDR3 nucleotides: TGTGCCAGCTCACCGGGAACGGGACTTTATGAGCAGTTCTTC. This codes for CASSPGTGLYEQFF.

This chain links TRBV7-3 with TRBJ2-2, with 9 bases that match TRBD1. The CDR3 totals 16 residues. Germline assignment: CDR1 SGHTA and CDR2 FQGTGA. J gave up 3 bases and V 3 bases, and 5 bases lay outside the gene matches. This chain's CDR3 is CASSFTGGADTGELFF. CDR3 nucleotides: TGTGCCAGCAGCTTTACAGGGGGCGCAGACACCGGGGAGCTGTTTTTT.

This chain uses TRBV5-4 with TRBJ1-1; D perhaps matches TRBD1 (6 bases). Germline-derived CDR1 and CDR2 are SGHNT and YYREEE (reference sequence). V was cut by 4 bases and J by 4 bases, with 14 bases left in between. CDR3 size: 14 residues. CDR3 sequence (DNA): TGTGCCAGCAGCCCTCAGACAGGAGTCACTGAAGCTTTCTTT. Translated, it gives CASSPQTGVTEAFF. Combining the CDR3 with reference TRBV5-4 and TRBJ1-1 gives the whole variable domain ETGVTQSPTHLIKTRGQQVTLRCSSQSGHNTVSWYQQALGQGPQFIFQYYREEENGRGNFPPRFSGLQFPNYSSELNVNALELDDSALYLCASSPQTGVTEAFFGQGTRLTVV.

V and J are TRBV5-8 and TRBJ1-2; possibly TRBD1 for D (6 bases). Trimming removed 9 bases from V and 3 bases from J, with 18 bases in between. The CDR3 spans 14 residues. The germline V gene encodes CDR1 SGHTS and CDR2 YDEGEE. CDR3 bases: TGTGCCACCCAACGACAGGCGGGTCACTATGGCTACACCTTC. Protein: CATQRQAGHYGYTF.

V gene TRBV28 combines with J gene TRBJ1-2; D is undetermined. The ends were cut back, 7 bases at V and 8 bases at J, with 17 bases in the middle. From germline, CDR1 is MDHEN and CDR2 SYDVKM. The CDR3 is 13 amino acids. Here the CDR3 reads CASTDASTGGYTF. The CDR3 DNA follows: TGTGCCAGCACGGATGCCTCAACGGGAGGCTACACCTTC.

The V call is TRBV30, the J call TRBJ1-2; 7 nucleotides agree with TRBD1. V shed 8 bases, J shed 3 bases, and the junction held 6 bases outside the gene matches. There are 12 residues in the CDR3. CDR1 is GTSNPN and CDR2 is SVGIG in the germline V gene (reference sequence). The DNA for the CDR3 is TGTGCCACCCAACAGGGGTACTATGGCTACACCTTC. It encodes CATQQGYYGYTF.

The chain has TRBV7-8 and TRBJ2-5; 7 bases are a match to TRBD2. The CDR3 sequence is 14 residues long. CDR1 and CDR2 from the germline V gene are SGHVS and FQNEAQ. The V gene end was trimmed by 3 bases and the J gene end by 3 bases; junction bases not matched to a gene: 4. Here the CDR3 reads CASSLLAVEETQYF. CDR3 in DNA: TGTGCCAGCAGCTTGCTAGCGGTGGAAGAGACCCAGTACTTC.

This clone has a single count. This chain links TRBV6-5 with TRBJ1-1; weak D call: TRBD1 (6 bases). The germline V and J ends were trimmed by 7 bases and 12 bases, with 21 bases remaining between them. Germline values: CDR1 MNHEY, CDR2 SVGAGI. This CDR3 has 13 amino acids. The CDR3 loop is CASTTPGGGQSFF. The CDR3 DNA reads TGTGCCAGCACTACCCCGGGGGGGGGACAATCTTTCTTT.

This chain uses TRBV19 with TRBJ1-2; D is possibly TRBD1 (5 bases). The V end was cut by 5 bases, the J end by 4 bases, with 14 bases between. Germline V lookup: CDR1 LNHDA, CDR2 SQIVND (reference sequence). This CDR3 has 14 amino acids. The CDR3 bases are TGTGCCAGTAGTTCCGGCAGGGTAGGCTATGGCTACACCTTC. Translated: CASSSGRVGYGYTF.

The chain recombines TRBV15 with TRBJ2-1, with unresolved D. CDR3 length equals 12 residues. V lost 0 bases, J lost 13 bases, and 10 bases lay in between. Germline V gene data show CDR1 as LNHNV and CDR2 as YYDKDF (reference sequence). The DNA of the CDR3 is TGTGCCACCAGCAGAGATATGCTAGGACAGTTCTTC. Encoded protein: CATSRDMLGQFF.

This clone has a single count. This sequence joins TRBV18 and TRBJ2-3, with no clear D. The length of the CDR3 is 14 residues. V dropped 3 bases and J dropped 4 bases, with 11 bases sitting between them. Germline V gives CDR1 KGHSH, CDR2 LQKENI. CDR3 loop: CASSPPVLSDTQYF. The CDR3 bases are TGTGCCAGCTCACCCCCAGTGTTGTCAGATACGCAGTATTTT. The variable domain in full, completed from reference TRBV18 and TRBJ2-3, reads NAGVMQNPRHLVRRRGQEARLRCSPMKGHSHVYWYRQLPEEGLKFMVYLQKENIIDESGMPKERFSAEFPKEGPSILRIQQVVRGDSAAYFCASSPPVLSDTQYFGPGTRLTVL.